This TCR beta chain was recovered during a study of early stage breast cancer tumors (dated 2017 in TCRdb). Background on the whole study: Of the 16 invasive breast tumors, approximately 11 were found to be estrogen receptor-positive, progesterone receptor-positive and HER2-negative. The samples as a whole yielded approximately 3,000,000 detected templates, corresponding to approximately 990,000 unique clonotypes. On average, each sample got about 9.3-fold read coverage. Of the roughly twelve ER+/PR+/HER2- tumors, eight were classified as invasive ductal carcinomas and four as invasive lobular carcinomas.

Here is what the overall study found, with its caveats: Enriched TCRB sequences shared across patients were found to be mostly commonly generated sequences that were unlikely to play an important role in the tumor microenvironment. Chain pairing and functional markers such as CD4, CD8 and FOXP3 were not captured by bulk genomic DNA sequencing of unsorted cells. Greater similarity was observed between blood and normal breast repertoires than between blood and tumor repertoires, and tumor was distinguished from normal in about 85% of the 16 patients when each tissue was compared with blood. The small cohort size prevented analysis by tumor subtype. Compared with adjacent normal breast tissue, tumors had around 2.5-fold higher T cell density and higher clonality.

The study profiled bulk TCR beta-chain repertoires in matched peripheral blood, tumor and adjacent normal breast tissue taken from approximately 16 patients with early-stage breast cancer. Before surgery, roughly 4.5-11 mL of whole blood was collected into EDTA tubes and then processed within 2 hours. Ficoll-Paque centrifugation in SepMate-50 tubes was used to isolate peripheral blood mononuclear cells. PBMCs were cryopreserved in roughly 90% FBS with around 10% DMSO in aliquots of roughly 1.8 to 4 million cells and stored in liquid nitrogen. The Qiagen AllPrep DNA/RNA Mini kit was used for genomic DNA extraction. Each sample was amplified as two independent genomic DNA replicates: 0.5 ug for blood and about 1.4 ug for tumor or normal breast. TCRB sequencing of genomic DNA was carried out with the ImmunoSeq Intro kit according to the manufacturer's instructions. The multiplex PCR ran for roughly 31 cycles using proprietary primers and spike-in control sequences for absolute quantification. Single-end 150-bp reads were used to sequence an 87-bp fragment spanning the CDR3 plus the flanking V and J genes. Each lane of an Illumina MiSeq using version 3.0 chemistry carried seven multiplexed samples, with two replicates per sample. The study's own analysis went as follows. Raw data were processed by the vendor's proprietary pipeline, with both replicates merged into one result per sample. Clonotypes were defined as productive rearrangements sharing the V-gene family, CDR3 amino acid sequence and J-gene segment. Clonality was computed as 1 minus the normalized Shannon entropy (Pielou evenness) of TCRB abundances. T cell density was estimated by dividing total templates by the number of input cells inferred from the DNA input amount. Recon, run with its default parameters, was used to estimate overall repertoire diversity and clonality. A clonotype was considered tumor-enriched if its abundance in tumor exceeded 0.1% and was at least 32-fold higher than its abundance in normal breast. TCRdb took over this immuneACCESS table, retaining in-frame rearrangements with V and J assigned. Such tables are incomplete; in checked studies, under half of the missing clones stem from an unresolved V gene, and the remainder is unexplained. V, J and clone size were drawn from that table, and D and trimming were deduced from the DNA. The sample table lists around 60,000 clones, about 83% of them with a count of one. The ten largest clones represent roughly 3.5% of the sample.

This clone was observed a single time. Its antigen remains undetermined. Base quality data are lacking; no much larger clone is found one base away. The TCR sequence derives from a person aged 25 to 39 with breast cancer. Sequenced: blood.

The CDR3 region: CASTFIGRQGRQETQYF. The nucleotide sequence reads TGTGCCAGCACTTTTATTGGGAGACAGGGGCGTCAAGAGACCCAGTACTTC. The chain joins TRBV27 to TRBJ2-5, with 8 central nucleotides matching TRBD1. The germline V gene encodes CDR1 MNHEY and CDR2 SMNVEV (reference sequence). Trimming removed 7 bases from V and 2 bases from J; the gene matches leave 15 bases unexplained. The CDR3 runs 17 amino acids, cysteine and phenylalanine included. The read is trimmed to its CDR3 DNA, 51 bases read in frame from base 1.